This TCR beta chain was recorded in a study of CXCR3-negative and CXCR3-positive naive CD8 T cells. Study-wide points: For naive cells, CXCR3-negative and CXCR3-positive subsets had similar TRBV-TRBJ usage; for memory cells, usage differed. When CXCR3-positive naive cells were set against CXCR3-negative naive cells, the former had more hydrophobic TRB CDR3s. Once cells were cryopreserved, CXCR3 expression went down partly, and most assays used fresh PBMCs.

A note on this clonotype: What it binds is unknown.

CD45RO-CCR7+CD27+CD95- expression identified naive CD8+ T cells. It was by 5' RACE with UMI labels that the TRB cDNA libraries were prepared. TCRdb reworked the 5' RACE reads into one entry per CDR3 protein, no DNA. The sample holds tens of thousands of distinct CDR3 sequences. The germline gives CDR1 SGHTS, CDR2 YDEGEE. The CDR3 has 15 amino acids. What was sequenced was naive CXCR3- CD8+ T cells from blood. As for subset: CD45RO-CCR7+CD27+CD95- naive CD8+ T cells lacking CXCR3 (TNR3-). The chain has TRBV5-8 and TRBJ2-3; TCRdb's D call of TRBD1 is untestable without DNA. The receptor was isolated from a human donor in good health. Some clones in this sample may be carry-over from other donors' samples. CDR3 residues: CASNHARTRTDTQYF.